A single sample gave rise to the 24 T cell receptor beta chains below, sequenced in a study of T cell responses to AZD1222 COVID-19 vaccine. The data were produced by immunoSEQ multiplex PCR, yet TCRdb's version contains in-frame clones alone and is incomplete. The repertoire holds around 69,000 clones, with 84% as singletons. Sequenced material: peripheral blood, taken on day 0 of AZD1222 vaccination. Every receptor here comes from an adult in good health.

The gene calls are TRBV5-1 and TRBJ2-1; D ambiguous. CDR3 length: 12 residues. Germline CDR1 and CDR2: SGHRS and YFSETQ. V shed 0 bases and J shed 8 bases, with 6 bases lying between them. The CDR3 reads CASSLEGHEQFF. CDR3 in DNA: TGCGCCAGCAGCTTGGAAGGTCATGAGCAGTTCTTC.

The CDR3 here is CASSLVAQENTEAFF. DNA for the CDR3: TGTGCCAGCAGCTTAGTGGCACAGGAGAACACTGAAGCTTTCTTT. The rearrangement joins TRBV7-8 to TRBJ1-1; the D gene is possibly TRBD1 (5 bases). There are 15 residues in the CDR3. V shed 1 base and J shed 1 base, with 10 bases lying between them. The germline V gene has CDR1 SGHVS and CDR2 FQNEAQ.

This sequence joins TRBV28 and TRBJ2-7, with 8 bases identical to TRBD2. The ends lost 2 bases at V and 3 bases at J; junction bases unmatched: 3. The CDR3 is 14 amino acids. Germline CDR1 and CDR2: MDHEN and SYDVKM. CDR3 nucleotides: TGTGCCAGCAGTTTAGCGGGGGGTAACTACGAGCAGTACTTC. This translates into CASSLAGGNYEQYF.

This sequence joins TRBV6-5 and TRBJ2-7, with D possibly being TRBD1 (5 bases). The CDR3 runs 14 residues. Between the trimmed V and J ends, which lost 4 bases and 2 bases, there was a span of 12 bases. Germline V gives CDR1 MNHEY, CDR2 SVGAGI. In nucleotides, the CDR3 is TGTGCCAGCAGTTTGGGCAGGGAACCCTACGAGCAGTACTTC. Its protein product is CASSLGREPYEQYF.

This sequence joins TRBV5-1 and TRBJ1-2, with TRBD1 matching 9 bases. The CDR3 sequence is 16 residues long. CDR1 and CDR2 (germline): SGHRS, YFSETQ. V trimming: 7 bases; J trimming: 7 bases; junction bases outside the gene matches: 17. In nucleotides, the CDR3 is TGCGCCAGCCTTCTGGGACAGGGCCCCAGTATTGGTGGCTACACCTTC. Its protein is CASLLGQGPSIGGYTF.

This clone has just one count. The chain joins TRBV2 to TRBJ2-5, with unresolved D. There are 11 residues in the CDR3. Germline CDR1 and CDR2: SNHLY and FYNNEI. Trimming took 6 bases from V and 0 from J, leaving 2 bases between them. This CDR3 reads CASSNQETQYF. As DNA, the CDR3 is TGTGCCAGCAGCAACCAAGAGACCCAGTACTTC.

The chain combines TRBV7-2 with TRBJ1-2; D remains ambiguous. The germline V gene encodes CDR1 SGHTA and CDR2 FQGNSA. CDR3 size: 14 residues. The V end was cut by 1 base, the J end by 0 bases, with 6 bases between. CDR3: CASSLGGSNYGYTF. The CDR3 DNA reads as TGTGCCAGCAGCTTAGGAGGGTCTAACTATGGCTACACCTTC.

Note on this clone: Sequence at one end of the junction differs from germline and may be a read error. V and J are TRBV12-3 or TRBV12-4 and TRBJ1-2, with no clear D. This CDR3 is 13 amino acids long. The CDR3 is CASSLGEMDGVAF. In nucleotides, the CDR3 is TGTGCCAGCAGTTTGGGAGAAATGGACGGCGTCGCCTTC.

This chain links TRBV28 with TRBJ1-6, with D possibly matching TRBD1 (5 bases). Trimming cost V 7 bases and J 2 bases, with 18 bases left between them. Looked up from germline, CDR1 is MDHEN and CDR2 is SYDVKM. The CDR3 is made up of 17 amino acids. The CDR3 spells CASTWGPSSPYNSPLHF. CDR3 nucleotides: TGTGCCAGCACGTGGGGCCCAAGTAGTCCCTATAATTCACCCCTCCACTTT.

The chain combines TRBV29-1 with TRBJ2-5; 10 bases align to TRBD2. Trimming at V came to 2 bases and at J to 1 base, leaving 1 base not matched to a gene. The CDR3 runs to 14 residues. From germline, CDR1 is SQVTM and CDR2 ANQGSEA. The CDR3 reads CSVEIAGGQETQYF. Here the CDR3 DNA reads TGCAGCGTTGAAATAGCGGGGGGCCAAGAGACCCAGTACTTC.

This sequence joins TRBV7-9 and TRBJ1-2; D not certain. V was cut by 8 bases and J by 3 bases, with 19 bases left in between. Germline CDR1 reads SEHNR; CDR2 reads FQNEAQ (reference sequence). This CDR3 is built from 15 residues. CDR3 region: CASLRMRDGDYGYTF. The DNA for the CDR3 is TGTGCCAGCCTCCGGATGAGAGATGGGGACTATGGCTACACCTTC.

This sequence joins TRBV10-1 and TRBJ2-1; D may be TRBD1 (5 bases). Trimming cost V 5 bases and J 5 bases, with 10 bases left between them. Germline values: CDR1 WNHNN, CDR2 SYGVQD (reference sequence). This CDR3 region has 13 residues. The CDR3 region is CASSLDRNNEQFF. In nucleotides, the CDR3 is TGCGCCAGCAGTCTCGACAGAAACAATGAGCAGTTCTTC.

The rearrangement joins TRBV5-6 to TRBJ1-2; D possibly corresponds to TRBD1 (5 bases). The V end was cut by 4 bases, the J end by 4 bases, with 17 bases between. This CDR3 has 15 amino acids. Germline values: CDR1 SGHDT, CDR2 YYEEEE. CDR3 sequence reads: CASSPEAGGLYGYTF. CDR3 nucleotide sequence: TGTGCCAGCAGCCCTGAAGCGGGGGGACTCTATGGCTACACCTTC.

The rearrangement uses TRBV6-2 or TRBV6-3 and TRBJ2-2; 9 bases are shared with TRBD1. This CDR3 has 14 amino acids. Germline CDR1 MNHEY, CDR2 SVGEGT. V gave up 4 bases and J gave up 6 bases; unmatched junction bases: 3. The CDR3 spells CASSSQGAAGELFF. In DNA form, the CDR3 reads TGTGCCAGCAGTTCACAGGGGGCGGCCGGGGAGCTGTTTTTT.

The chain carries TRBV9 and TRBJ1-1; tentatively, D is TRBD1 (5 bases). The germline V and J ends were trimmed by 0 bases and 2 bases, with 8 bases remaining between them. Looked up from germline, CDR1 is SGDLS and CDR2 is YYNGEE. The CDR3 runs 14 residues. DNA for the CDR3: TGTGCCAGCAGCGTAGGGGGGGTAAACACTGAAGCTTTCTTT. Protein product: CASSVGGVNTEAFF.

This chain's CDR3 is CASGDRGTEAFF. CDR3 in DNA: TGTGCCAGCGGCGACAGGGGAACTGAAGCTTTCTTT. This chain connects TRBV2 to TRBJ1-1, with 8 bases identical to TRBD1. This CDR3 has 12 amino acids. The V gene's germline CDR1 is SNHLY and CDR2 FYNNEI. After removal of 8 bases from V and 5 bases from J, the junction contained 4 bases not matched to a gene.

The chain recombines TRBV6-2 or TRBV6-3 with TRBJ1-2, with TRBD1 as a possible D gene (5 bases). Germline V gene data show CDR1 as MNHEY and CDR2 as SVGEGT. The CDR3 spans 13 residues. The ends were cut back, 6 bases at V and 5 bases at J, with 13 bases in the middle. The CDR3 reads CASSNTGDYGYTF. For the CDR3, the DNA is TGTGCCAGCAGCAACACAGGAGATTATGGCTACACCTTC.

The rearrangement joins TRBV2 to TRBJ1-5; 10 nucleotides agree with TRBD1. This CDR3 spans 14 amino acids. V gave up 6 bases and J gave up 6 bases; unmatched junction bases: 5. CDR1 is SNHLY and CDR2 is FYNNEI in the germline V gene. This CDR3 reads CASSRDRGTQPQHF. The CDR3 coding sequence is TGTGCCAGCAGCCGGGACAGGGGTACTCAGCCCCAGCATTTT.

The chain recombines TRBV29-1 with TRBJ2-1, with 7 positions matching TRBD2. J gave up 4 bases and V 7 bases, and 10 bases lay outside the gene matches. Germline CDR1 reads SQVTM; CDR2 reads ANQGSEA. The CDR3 extends over 14 amino acids. DNA for the CDR3: TGCAGCGGATCTGAGCGGGAAGTATACAATGAGCAGTTCTTC. Translated, it gives CSGSEREVYNEQFF.

This clone occurred a few times. CDR3 DNA sequence: TGTGCCAGCAGCTTAACCTACAGGGGGCGAAGTTGGAACACTGAAGCTTTCTTT. Translation: CASSLTYRGRSWNTEAFF. J is TRBJ1-1 and V is TRBV7-2, with TRBD1 matching 9 bases. CDR3 length: 18 amino acids. Germline values: CDR1 SGHTA, CDR2 FQGNSA. V shed 2 bases, J shed 1 base, and the junction held 11 bases outside the gene matches.

This clone has only one observation. This rearrangement joins TRBV5-6 to TRBJ2-3, with 7 nucleotides matching TRBD1. Germline CDR1 and CDR2: SGHDT and YYEEEE. CDR3 length equals 15 residues. Trimming at V came to 0 bases and at J to 11 bases, leaving 12 bases not matched to a gene. This CDR3 reads CASSLVTGVGYGQYF. CDR3 DNA: TGTGCCAGCAGCTTGGTAACAGGGGTTGGGTACGGGCAGTATTTT.

This clone has a single count. This rearrangement joins TRBV6-5 to TRBJ2-1; TRBD1 matches at 7 bases. The germline CDR1 and CDR2 sequences are MNHEY and SVGAGI. The CDR3 consists of 16 residues. The V gene end was trimmed by 0 bases and the J gene end by 3 bases; junction bases not matched to a gene: 5. This CDR3 reads CASSYSTGTDYNEQFF. Here the CDR3 DNA reads TGTGCCAGCAGTTACTCAACCGGGACAGACTACAATGAGCAGTTCTTC.

The chain employs TRBV6-5 and TRBJ2-1, with D uncertain. The V gene's germline CDR1 is MNHEY and CDR2 SVGAGI. The germline V and J ends were trimmed by 7 bases and 8 bases, with 9 bases remaining between them. The CDR3 loop spans 11 amino acids. The CDR3 is CASTRRYEQFF. CDR3 DNA: TGTGCCAGCACCCGAAGGTATGAGCAGTTCTTC.

The chain employs TRBV15 and TRBJ1-6; the D gene is possibly TRBD1 (5 bases). Trimming took off 6 bases at V and 10 bases at J, with 16 bases between the two ends. This CDR3 has 14 amino acids. From germline, CDR1 is LNHNV and CDR2 YYDKDF (reference sequence). This CDR3 is CATSKGEEGSPLHF. The CDR3, as DNA: TGTGCCACCAGTAAAGGGGAGGAGGGATCACCCCTCCACTTT.